These 29 T cell receptor beta chains originate from one sample sequenced in a study of cytomegalovirus exposure and HLA in healthy donors. The PCR made use of 60 Vbeta and 13 Jbeta primers. The data were produced by immunoSEQ multiplex PCR, yet TCRdb's version contains in-frame clones alone and is incomplete. The profile shows about 180,000 clones, about 78% of them singletons. Material for sequencing was PBMCs. The source is a man aged 60 to 75 in good health and CMV-seronegative.

The chain has TRBV10-2 and TRBJ2-7; 12 nucleotides align to TRBD2. Germline CDR1 WSHSY, CDR2 SAAADI. The length of the CDR3 is 18 residues. V gave up 6 bases and J gave up 0 bases; unmatched junction bases: 12. The CDR3 sequence is CASRRGGTSGPDSYEQYF. CDR3 DNA: TGCGCCAGCAGGAGGGGAGGGACTAGCGGGCCCGACTCCTACGAGCAGTACTTC.

V gene TRBV5-6 combines with J gene TRBJ2-5; 14 bases align to TRBD2. Germline CDR1 is SGHDT and CDR2 is YYEEEE. The CDR3 consists of 18 residues. V dropped 0 bases and J dropped 5; count of bases not matched to a gene: 9. The CDR3 region has the DNA TGTGCCAGCAGCTTGGGACTAGCGGGGGGGCCAGAGCAGGAGACCCAGTACTTC. This encodes CASSLGLAGGPEQETQYF.

CDR3 protein: CASSVGRTGVTGELFF. Written as DNA, the CDR3 is TGTGCCAGCAGCGTAGGGCGGACAGGGGTCACCGGGGAGCTGTTTTTT. The rearrangement links TRBV9 to TRBJ2-2, with 9 bases that match TRBD1. Per germline, CDR1 SGDLS and CDR2 YYNGEE. After removal of 0 bases from V and 4 bases from J, the junction contained 4 bases not matched to a gene. The CDR3 loop spans 16 amino acids. The whole variable domain, remainder taken from reference TRBV9 and TRBJ2-2, is DSGVTQTPKHLITATGQRVTLRCSPRSGDLSVYWYQQSLDQGLQFLIQYYNGEERAKGNILERFSAQQFPDLHSELNLSSLELGDSALYFCASSVGRTGVTGELFFGEGSRLTVL.

The chain has TRBV2 and TRBJ1-5; 8 nucleotides agree with TRBD1. The V segment lost 6 bases and the J segment 0 bases; nucleotides outside the gene matches: 13. Germline loops: CDR1 SNHLY, CDR2 FYNNEI. The CDR3 totals 18 residues. This CDR3 is CASRGPGQASYSNQPQHF. In DNA form, the CDR3 reads TGTGCCAGCAGGGGGCCGGGACAGGCCTCTTATAGCAATCAGCCCCAGCATTTT.

In its sample, this clone was seen once. The chain joins TRBV19 to TRBJ1-1, with no clear D. Trimming removed 4 bases from V and 0 bases from J, with 18 bases in between. Looked up from germline, CDR1 is LNHDA and CDR2 is SQIVND (reference sequence). The CDR3 contains 17 residues. CDR3 coding DNA: TGTGCCAGTAGTACTCTAGCCCCCAGGAGCATGAACACTGAAGCTTTCTTT. Amino acid sequence: CASSTLAPRSMNTEAFF. Together with reference TRBV19 and TRBJ1-1, the CDR3 gives the full variable domain: DGGITQSPKYLFRKEGQNVTLSCEQNLNHDAMYWYRQDPGQGLRLIYYSQIVNDFQKGDIAEGYSVSREKKESFPLTVTSAQKNPTAFYLCASSTLAPRSMNTEAFFGQGTRLTVV.

V usage is TRBV10-2 and J usage is TRBJ1-2; D uncertain. The V end was cut by 4 bases, the J end by 5 bases, with 8 bases between. This CDR3 has 12 amino acids. Germline V gene sequence: CDR1 WSHSY, CDR2 SAAADI. Here the CDR3 DNA reads TGCGCCAGCAGTGTGGTCGAGTATGGCTACACCTTC. Protein: CASSVVEYGYTF.

The chain carries TRBV21-1 and TRBJ1-5; TRBD1 was called by the table and not checked on the DNA. TRBV21-1 is a documented pseudogene. The CDR3 contains 17 residues. CDR3 nucleotides: TGTGCCAGCAGCAAAGAACAGGGCTTTTATAGCAATCAGCCCCAGCATTTT. This encodes CASSKEQGFYSNQPQHF.

This clone was seen a single time. This rearrangement joins TRBV30 to TRBJ2-5; maybe TRBD1 (6 bases). Germline CDR1 and CDR2: GTSNPN and SVGIG (reference sequence). The ends were cut back, 3 bases at V and 4 bases at J, with 9 bases in the middle. The CDR3 has 12 amino acids. CDR3 in amino acids: CAWRGRGETQYF. The DNA of the CDR3 is TGTGCCTGGAGAGGCAGGGGAGAGACCCAGTACTTC.

The sample holds one count of this clone. Here the CDR3 DNA reads TGTGCCAGCATTCAAGGACAGGGAGCTAATGAAAAACTGTTTTTT. It translates to CASIQGQGANEKLFF. This sequence joins TRBV6-1 and TRBJ1-4; 8 nucleotides line up with TRBD1. Germline V gene sequence: CDR1 MNHNS, CDR2 SASEGT. The CDR3 has 15 residues. J gave up 3 bases and V 7 bases, and 7 bases lay outside the gene matches.

J is TRBJ2-7 and V is TRBV5-1; 11 positions match TRBD1. This CDR3 spans 16 amino acids. The germline V gene has CDR1 SGHRS and CDR2 YFSETQ. Trimming took 1 base from V and 5 from J; bases not matched to a gene: 8. In nucleotides, the CDR3 is TGCGCCAGCAGCTTGTCCCCTTCGGGACAGGGGGACGAGCAGTACTTC. It codes for CASSLSPSGQGDEQYF. Together with reference TRBV5-1 and TRBJ2-7, the CDR3 gives the full variable domain: KAGVTQTPRYLIKTRGQQVTLSCSPISGHRSVSWYQQTPGQGLQFLFEYFSETQRNKGNFPGRFSGRQFSNSRSEMNVSTLELGDSALYLCASSLSPSGQGDEQYFGPGTRLTVT.

The chain couples TRBV7-7 to TRBJ2-1; weak D call: TRBD2 (5 bases). V lost 5 bases and J lost 9, with 23 bases in between. The CDR3 covers 16 residues. CDR1 and CDR2 (germline): SSHAT, FNYEAQ (reference sequence). CDR3 amino acids: CASSPLEGRRTGEQFF. DNA of the CDR3: TGTGCCAGCAGCCCCCTCGAGGGTAGGCGAACGGGTGAGCAGTTCTTC.

The CDR3 loop is CASSPQEAGTGNSPLHF. The DNA for the CDR3 is TGTGCCAGCTCACCACAAGAAGCCGGGACAGGGAATTCACCCCTCCACTTT. The chain employs TRBV18 and TRBJ1-6, with 9 bases lining up with TRBD1. The ends lost 1 base at V and 7 bases at J; junction bases unmatched: 8. This CDR3 contains 17 residues. Germline lookup yields CDR1 KGHSH and CDR2 LQKENI.

This clone was recorded a few times. V gene TRBV25-1 combines with J gene TRBJ1-1; the D is unclear. The V gene's germline CDR1 is MGHDK and CDR2 SYGVNS. V shed 5 bases and J shed 1 base, with 2 bases lying between them. The CDR3 has 11 amino acids. The CDR3 nucleotides are TGTGCCAGCAGTCAGAACACTGAAGCTTTCTTT. Protein: CASSQNTEAFF.

This clone was observed a handful of times. This CDR3 reads CAISEPTSGGTYEQYF. The CDR3 DNA sequence: TGTGCCATCAGTGAGCCAACTAGCGGGGGGACGTACGAGCAGTACTTC. This chain links TRBV10-3 with TRBJ2-7, with 12 bases identical to TRBD2. The germline V gene has CDR1 ENHRY and CDR2 SYGVKD. The CDR3 has 16 amino acids. V lost 2 bases and J lost 4; bases outside the gene matches: 6.

The V gene is TRBV30, the J gene TRBJ2-1, with 13 bases that match TRBD2. The CDR3 has 18 residues. CDR1 and CDR2 from the germline V gene are GTSNPN and SVGIG (reference sequence). Trimming at V came to 1 base and at J to 7 bases, leaving 13 bases not matched to a gene. The CDR3: CAWSGTGLAGAGGNEQFF. In nucleotides, the CDR3 is TGTGCCTGGAGTGGCACTGGACTAGCGGGAGCTGGCGGGAATGAGCAGTTCTTC.

The rearrangement links TRBV18 to TRBJ1-2; 8 nucleotides match TRBD1. The CDR3 has 13 residues. The V segment lost 6 bases and the J segment 6 bases; nucleotides outside the gene matches: 6. Germline V gene lookup returns CDR1 KGHSH and CDR2 LQKENI. The CDR3 loop reads CASSQDREDGYTF. In DNA, the CDR3 is TGTGCCAGCTCCCAGGACAGGGAAGATGGCTACACCTTC.

The chain couples TRBV6-1 to TRBJ2-3; 9 bases agree with TRBD1. The CDR3 covers 14 residues. Per germline, CDR1 MNHNS and CDR2 SASEGT. The trim removed 5 bases at V and 3 bases at J, leaving 3 bases unmatched. CDR3 loop: CASSWDRVTDTQYF. The CDR3 nucleotides read TGTGCCAGCAGTTGGGACAGGGTAACAGATACGCAGTATTTT.

As for this clone: The sample holds other DNA sequences that translate to the same CDR3. The chain uses TRBV5-1 and TRBJ2-1; D is possibly TRBD1 (5 bases). The germline gives CDR1 SGHRS, CDR2 YFSETQ. The CDR3 length is 13 residues. V gave up 0 bases and J gave up 6 bases, with 7 bases separating them. The CDR3 loop reads CASSLDQGNEQFF. As DNA, the CDR3 is TGCGCCAGCAGCTTGGACCAGGGCAATGAGCAGTTCTTC.

V usage is TRBV5-1 and J usage is TRBJ2-1, with 10 bases matching TRBD1. The junction had 6 bases not matched to a gene; V was cut back by 2 bases and J by 7 bases. This CDR3 spans 15 amino acids. Germline V gene data show CDR1 as SGHRS and CDR2 as YFSETQ. The CDR3, as DNA: TGCGCCAGCAGCTTAACGACAGGGGGCCGGAATGAGCAGTTCTTC. It yields the protein CASSLTTGGRNEQFF.

In its sample, this clone was seen a few times. The chain links TRBV5-4 to TRBJ1-1; D remains unclear. Germline CDR1 reads SGHNT; CDR2 reads YYREEE (reference sequence). There are 15 residues in the CDR3. V lost 4 bases to trimming and J lost 0 bases, with 13 bases between them. In DNA form, the CDR3 reads TGTGCCAGCAGCGACGAGACACAGATGAACACTGAAGCTTTCTTT. It specifies CASSDETQMNTEAFF.

The chain couples TRBV27 to TRBJ2-5; 7 bases map to TRBD1. The V segment lost 5 bases and the J segment 7 bases; nucleotides outside the gene matches: 13. This CDR3 has 15 residues. The germline CDR1 and CDR2 sequences are MNHEY and SMNVEV (reference sequence). Here the CDR3 DNA reads TGTGCCAGCAGTCCAAGACAGGGACGGGCAGGGACCCAGTACTTC. Its protein product is CASSPRQGRAGTQYF.

This chain links TRBV6-5 with TRBJ1-3; possible D gene TRBD1, 5 bases. This CDR3 has 15 amino acids. The germline V gene has CDR1 MNHEY and CDR2 SVGAGI. V was clipped by 6 bases and J by 4 bases, with 16 bases between them. The CDR3 loop reads CASRPSRTGGNTIYF. DNA of the CDR3: TGTGCCAGCAGGCCCAGTAGAACAGGAGGAAACACCATATATTTT.

This clone was counted once. This sequence joins TRBV6-5 and TRBJ1-2, with TRBD1 matching over 10 bases. Per germline, CDR1 MNHEY and CDR2 SVGAGI. The CDR3 length is 15 residues. Trimming cost V 5 bases and J 7 bases; bases outside gene matches: 10. Here the CDR3 reads CASSPILTGGCGYTF. The CDR3 DNA reads as TGTGCCAGCAGTCCTATCCTGACAGGGGGCTGTGGCTACACCTTC.

The gene calls are TRBV28 and TRBJ2-7, with 7 bases that match TRBD2. The germline CDR1 and CDR2 sequences are MDHEN and SYDVKM. The V gene end was trimmed by 3 bases and the J gene end by 0 bases; junction bases not matched to a gene: 8. CDR3 length: 16 residues. In DNA, the CDR3 is TGTGCCAGCAGTTTTGGCGGGAGCTACCTCTCCTACGAGCAGTACTTC. It codes for CASSFGGSYLSYEQYF.

This sequence joins TRBV7-8 and TRBJ2-5; a weak D match, TRBD1 (6 bases). Germline V CDR1 and CDR2: SGHVS, FQNEAQ. The CDR3 is 17 amino acids. V was shortened by 5 bases and J by 1 base, with 20 bases between the two germline ends. The CDR3 nucleotides read TGTGCCAGCAGCGATCTTCGGGACACCGGAGTCCAAGAGACCCAGTACTTC. Protein product: CASSDLRDTGVQETQYF.

This sequence joins TRBV9 and TRBJ2-1; D is possibly TRBD1 (5 bases). V was trimmed by 0 bases and J by 3 bases, leaving 10 bases between them. The V gene's germline CDR1 is SGDLS and CDR2 YYNGEE. The CDR3 has 15 amino acids. The CDR3 protein is CASSVGWGFYNEQFF. The CDR3 DNA reads as TGTGCCAGCAGCGTAGGGTGGGGCTTCTACAATGAGCAGTTCTTC.

The rearrangement links TRBV6-5 to TRBJ1-2, with 10 nucleotides matching TRBD1. V trimming: 5 bases; J trimming: 1 base; junction bases outside the gene matches: 1. Germline loops: CDR1 MNHEY, CDR2 SVGAGI. CDR3 length: 14 residues. CDR3 region: CASSRDRGNYGYTF. In DNA form, the CDR3 reads TGTGCCAGCAGTCGGGACAGGGGTAACTATGGCTACACCTTC.

CDR3 sequence reads: CASSDTGDSNQPQHF. As DNA, the CDR3 is TGCGCCAGCAGTGATACGGGGGACAGCAATCAGCCCCAGCATTTT. This chain links TRBV10-1 with TRBJ1-5; possibly TRBD1 for D (5 bases). The length of the CDR3 is 15 residues. V shed 3 bases and J shed 1 base, with 10 bases lying between them. Germline lookup yields CDR1 WNHNN and CDR2 SYGVQD (reference sequence).

The chain has TRBV29-1 and TRBJ1-1, with TRBD1 matching 8 bases. The V and J ends lost 6 bases and 4 bases, in that order; junction bases with no gene match: 7. Germline V CDR1 and CDR2: SQVTM, ANQGSEA. CDR3 length: 13 residues. This CDR3 is CSVTGGGGTEAFF. The DNA for the CDR3 is TGCAGCGTCACAGGGGGGGGAGGCACTGAAGCTTTCTTT.